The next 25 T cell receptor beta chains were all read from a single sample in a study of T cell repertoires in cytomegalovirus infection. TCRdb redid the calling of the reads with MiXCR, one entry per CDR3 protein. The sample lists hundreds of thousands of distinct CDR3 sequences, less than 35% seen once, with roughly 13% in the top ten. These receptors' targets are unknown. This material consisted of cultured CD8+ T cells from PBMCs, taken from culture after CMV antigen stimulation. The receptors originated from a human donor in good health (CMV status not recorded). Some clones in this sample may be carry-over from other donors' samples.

The CDR3 spells CATASPLHF. CDR3 coding DNA: TGCGCGACTGCCTCACCCCTCCACTTT. This chain connects TRBV29-1 to TRBJ1-6; the D is unclear. Germline V gives CDR1 SQVTM, CDR2 ANQGSEA. The CDR3 has 9 residues.

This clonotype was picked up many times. The CDR3 nucleotides read TGTGCCAGCAGCTTAGCGCAGGTAGCGGGGCCCACCGGGGAGCTGTTTTTT. Translation: CASSLAQVAGPTGELFF. The V and J genes are TRBV7-2 and TRBJ2-2; 8 bases agree with TRBD2. Germline loops: CDR1 SGHTA, CDR2 FQGNSA. There are 17 residues in the CDR3. After removal of 0 bases from V and 4 bases from J, the junction contained 7 bases not matched to a gene.

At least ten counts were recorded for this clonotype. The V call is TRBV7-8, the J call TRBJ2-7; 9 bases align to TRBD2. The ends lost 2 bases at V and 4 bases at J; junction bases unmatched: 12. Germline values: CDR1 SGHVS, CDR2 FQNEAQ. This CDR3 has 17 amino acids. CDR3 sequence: CASSLTGAGGLIYEQYV. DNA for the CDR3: TGTGCCAGCAGCTTAACTGGCGCGGGGGGGCTGATTTACGAGCAGTACGTC.

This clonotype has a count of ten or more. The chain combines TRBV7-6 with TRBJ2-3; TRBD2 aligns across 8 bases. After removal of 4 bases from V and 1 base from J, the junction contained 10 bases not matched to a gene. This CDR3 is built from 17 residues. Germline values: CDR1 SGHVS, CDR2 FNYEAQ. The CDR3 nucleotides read TGTGCCAGCAGCTCGGTTCGGAGCGGGAGAGGCACAGATACGCAGTATTTT. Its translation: CASSSVRSGRGTDTQYF. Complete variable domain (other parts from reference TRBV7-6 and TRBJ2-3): GAGVSQSPRYKVTKRGQDVALRCDPISGHVSLYWYRQALGQGPEFLTYFNYEAQQDKSGLPNDRFSAERPEGSISTLTIQRTEQRDSAMYRCASSSVRSGRGTDTQYFGPGTRLTVL.

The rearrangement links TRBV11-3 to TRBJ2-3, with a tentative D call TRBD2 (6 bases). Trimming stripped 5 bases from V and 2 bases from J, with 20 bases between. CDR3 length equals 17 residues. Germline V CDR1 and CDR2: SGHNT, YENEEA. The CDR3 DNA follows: TGTGCCAGCAGCCTTACCTACATGGAGGGCTTCACAGATACGCAGTATTTT. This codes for CASSLTYMEGFTDTQYF.

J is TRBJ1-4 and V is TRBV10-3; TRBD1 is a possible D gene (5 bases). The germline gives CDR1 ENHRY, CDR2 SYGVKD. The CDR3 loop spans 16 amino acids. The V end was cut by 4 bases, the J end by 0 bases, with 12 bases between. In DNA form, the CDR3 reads TGTGCCATCAGTGCTGGGACTCCGGCAACTAATGAAAAACTGTTTTTT. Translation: CAISAGTPATNEKLFF.

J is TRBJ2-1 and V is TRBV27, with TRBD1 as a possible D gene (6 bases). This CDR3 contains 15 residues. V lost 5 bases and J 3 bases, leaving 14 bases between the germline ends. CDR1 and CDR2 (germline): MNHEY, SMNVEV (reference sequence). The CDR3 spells CASSPLDSFYNEQFF. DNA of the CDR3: TGTGCCAGCAGTCCCCTGGACAGCTTCTACAATGAGCAGTTCTTC.

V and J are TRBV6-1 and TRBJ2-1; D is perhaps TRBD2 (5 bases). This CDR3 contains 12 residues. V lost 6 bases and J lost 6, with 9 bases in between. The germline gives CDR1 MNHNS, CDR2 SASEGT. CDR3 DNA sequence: TGTGCCAGCAGGATAGGGAGCAATGAGCAGTTCTTC. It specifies CASRIGSNEQFF.

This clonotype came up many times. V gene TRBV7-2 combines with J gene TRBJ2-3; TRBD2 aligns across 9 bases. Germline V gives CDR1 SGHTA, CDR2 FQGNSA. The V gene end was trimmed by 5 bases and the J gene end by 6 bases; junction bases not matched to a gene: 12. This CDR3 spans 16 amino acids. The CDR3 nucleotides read TGTGCCAGCAGCGACCATAGCGGGGGTCGGTCGGATACGCAGTATTTT. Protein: CASSDHSGGRSDTQYF.

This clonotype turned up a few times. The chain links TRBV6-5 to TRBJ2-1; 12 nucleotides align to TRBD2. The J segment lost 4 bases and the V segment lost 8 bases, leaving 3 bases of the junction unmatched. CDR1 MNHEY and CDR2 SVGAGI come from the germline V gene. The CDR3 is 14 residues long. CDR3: CASLAGGPYNEQFF. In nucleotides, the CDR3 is TGTGCCAGCCTAGCGGGGGGGCCATACAATGAGCAGTTCTTC.

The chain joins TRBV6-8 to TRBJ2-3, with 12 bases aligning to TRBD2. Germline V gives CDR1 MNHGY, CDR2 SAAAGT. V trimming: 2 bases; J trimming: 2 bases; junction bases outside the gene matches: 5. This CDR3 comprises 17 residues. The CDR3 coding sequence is TGTGCCAGCAGTTACCTTACTAGCGGGGGGTTCACAGATACGCAGTATTTT. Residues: CASSYLTSGGFTDTQYF.

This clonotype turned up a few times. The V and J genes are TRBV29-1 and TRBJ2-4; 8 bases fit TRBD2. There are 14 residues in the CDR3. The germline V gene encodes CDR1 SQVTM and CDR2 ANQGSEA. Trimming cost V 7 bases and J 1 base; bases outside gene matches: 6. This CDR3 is CSAKREGAKNIQYF. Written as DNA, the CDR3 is TGCAGCGCTAAACGGGAGGGTGCCAAAAACATTCAGTACTTC.

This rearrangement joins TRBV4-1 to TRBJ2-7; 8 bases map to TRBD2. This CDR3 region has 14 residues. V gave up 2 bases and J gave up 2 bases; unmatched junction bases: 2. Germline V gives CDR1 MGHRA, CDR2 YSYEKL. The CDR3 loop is CASSQTGGPYEQYF. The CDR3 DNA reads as TGCGCCAGCAGCCAAACGGGAGGGCCCTACGAGCAGTACTTC.

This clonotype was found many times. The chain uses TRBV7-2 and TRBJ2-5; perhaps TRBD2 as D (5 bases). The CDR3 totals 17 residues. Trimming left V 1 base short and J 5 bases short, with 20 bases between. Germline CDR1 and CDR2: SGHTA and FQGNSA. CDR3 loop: CASSLGVLRGLGETQYF. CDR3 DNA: TGTGCCAGCAGCTTAGGAGTGCTCCGGGGTTTGGGGGAGACCCAGTACTTC.

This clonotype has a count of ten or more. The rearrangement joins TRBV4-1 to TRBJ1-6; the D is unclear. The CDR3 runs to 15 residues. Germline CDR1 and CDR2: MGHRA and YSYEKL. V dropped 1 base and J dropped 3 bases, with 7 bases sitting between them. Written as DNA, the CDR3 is TGCGCCAGCAGCCAAGGTGGAAACTATAATTCACCCCTCCACTTT. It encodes CASSQGGNYNSPLHF.

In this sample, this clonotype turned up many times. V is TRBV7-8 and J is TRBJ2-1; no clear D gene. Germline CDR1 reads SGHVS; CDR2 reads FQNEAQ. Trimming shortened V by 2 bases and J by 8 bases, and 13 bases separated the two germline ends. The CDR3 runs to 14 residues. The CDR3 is CASSLPGAGDEQFF. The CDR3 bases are TGTGCCAGCAGCTTACCAGGAGCTGGCGATGAGCAGTTCTTC.

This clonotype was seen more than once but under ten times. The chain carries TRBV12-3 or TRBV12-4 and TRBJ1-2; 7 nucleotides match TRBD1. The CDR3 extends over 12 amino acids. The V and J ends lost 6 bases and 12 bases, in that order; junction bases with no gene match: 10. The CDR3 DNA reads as TGTGCCAGCAGCCTCACAGGGGAGAGGGACACCTTC. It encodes CASSLTGERDTF.

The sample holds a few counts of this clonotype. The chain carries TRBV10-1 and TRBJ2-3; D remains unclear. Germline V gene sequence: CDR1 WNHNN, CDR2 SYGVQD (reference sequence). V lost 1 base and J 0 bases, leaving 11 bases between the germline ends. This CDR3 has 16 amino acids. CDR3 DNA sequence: TGCGCCAGCAGTGAGTTGCTCGGCCCTAGCACAGATACGCAGTATTTT. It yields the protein CASSELLGPSTDTQYF.

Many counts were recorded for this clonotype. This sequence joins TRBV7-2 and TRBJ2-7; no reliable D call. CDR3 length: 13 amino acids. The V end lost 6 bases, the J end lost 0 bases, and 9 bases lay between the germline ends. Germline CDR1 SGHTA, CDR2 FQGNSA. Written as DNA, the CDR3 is TGTGCCAGCAGTTCTCCGAGCTCCTACGAGCAGTACTTC. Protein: CASSSPSSYEQYF.

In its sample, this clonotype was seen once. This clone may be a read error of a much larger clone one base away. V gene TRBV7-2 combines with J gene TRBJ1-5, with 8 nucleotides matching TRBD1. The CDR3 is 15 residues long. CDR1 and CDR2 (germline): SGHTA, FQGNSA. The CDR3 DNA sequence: TGTGTCAGCAGCTCTTATCCAGGGGGCTATCAGCCCCAGCATTTT. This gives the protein CVSSSYPGGYQPQHF.

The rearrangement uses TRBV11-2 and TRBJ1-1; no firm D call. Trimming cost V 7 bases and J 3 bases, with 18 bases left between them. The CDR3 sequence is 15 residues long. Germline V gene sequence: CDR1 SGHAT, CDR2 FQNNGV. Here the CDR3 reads CASIPGSGVDTEAFF. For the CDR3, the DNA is TGTGCCAGCATCCCCGGGTCCGGGGTGGACACTGAAGCTTTCTTT.

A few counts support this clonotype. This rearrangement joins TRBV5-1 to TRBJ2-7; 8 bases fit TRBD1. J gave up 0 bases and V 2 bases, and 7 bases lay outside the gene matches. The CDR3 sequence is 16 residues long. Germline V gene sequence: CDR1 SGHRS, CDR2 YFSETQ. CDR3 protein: CASSLPRDRSSYEQYF. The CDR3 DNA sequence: TGCGCCAGCAGCTTACCCCGGGACAGGAGCTCCTACGAGCAGTACTTC.

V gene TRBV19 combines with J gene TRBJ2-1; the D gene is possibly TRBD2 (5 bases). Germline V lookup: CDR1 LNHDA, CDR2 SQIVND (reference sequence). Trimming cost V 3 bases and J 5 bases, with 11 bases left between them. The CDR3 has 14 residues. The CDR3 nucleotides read TGTGCCAGTAGTATGTTCGGGGTGCACAATGAGCAGTTCTTC. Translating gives CASSMFGVHNEQFF.

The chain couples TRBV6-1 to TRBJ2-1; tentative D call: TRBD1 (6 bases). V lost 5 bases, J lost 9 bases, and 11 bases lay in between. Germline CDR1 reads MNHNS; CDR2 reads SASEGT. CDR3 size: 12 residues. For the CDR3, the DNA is TGTGCCAGCAGTCCAACAGGGTTTGAGCAGTTCTTC. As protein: CASSPTGFEQFF.

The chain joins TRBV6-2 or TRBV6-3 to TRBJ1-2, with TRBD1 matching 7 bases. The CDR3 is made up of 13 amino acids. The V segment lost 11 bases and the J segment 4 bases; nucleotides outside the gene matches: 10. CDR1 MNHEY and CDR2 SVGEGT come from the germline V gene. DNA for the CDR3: TGTGCCGGTAGAGGTGGACAGGTCTATGGCTACACCTTC. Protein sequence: CAGRGGQVYGYTF.